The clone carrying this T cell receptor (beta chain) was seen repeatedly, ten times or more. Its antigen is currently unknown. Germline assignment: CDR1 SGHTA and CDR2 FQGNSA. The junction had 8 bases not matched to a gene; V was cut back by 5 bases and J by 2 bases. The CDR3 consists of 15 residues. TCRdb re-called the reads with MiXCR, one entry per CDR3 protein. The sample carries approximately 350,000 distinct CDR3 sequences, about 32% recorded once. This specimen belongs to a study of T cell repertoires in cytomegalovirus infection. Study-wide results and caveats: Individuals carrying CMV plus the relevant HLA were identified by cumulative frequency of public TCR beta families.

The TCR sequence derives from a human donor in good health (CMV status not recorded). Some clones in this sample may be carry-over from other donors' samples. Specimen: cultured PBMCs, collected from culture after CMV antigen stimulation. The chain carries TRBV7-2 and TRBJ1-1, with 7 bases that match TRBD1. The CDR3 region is CASSPPGTANTEAFF. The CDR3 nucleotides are TGTGCCAGCAGCCCGCCCGGGACAGCTAACACTGAAGCTTTCTTT. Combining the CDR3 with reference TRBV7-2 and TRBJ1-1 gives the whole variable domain GAGVSQSPSNKVTEKGKDVELRCDPISGHTALYWYRQSLGQGLEFLIYFQGNSAPDKSGLPSDRFSAERTGGSVSTLTIQRTQQEDSAVYLCASSPPGTANTEAFFGQGTRLTVV.